This TCR beta chain was captured by sequencing in a study of OX40 agonist ivuxolimab in advanced cancers. Study-level background: Anti-PD-1, anti-PD-L1 or anti-CTLA-4 therapy given earlier was allowed, and 35% to 50% had some. The study, taken as a whole, reports: CD8+ T cells (on average) carried more expanded clones than CD4+ T cells.

As for this clone: Its matching antigen is unknown.

This CDR3 spans 13 amino acids. V was clipped by 5 bases and J by 12 bases; unmatched bases: 12. From germline, CDR1 is SGHDT and CDR2 YYEEEE. Profiling relied on immunoSEQ multiplex PCR, and the TCRdb table lists in-frame clones only, not all of them. The repertoire has more than 50,000 clones, 85% to 90% of them found once; the top ten carry about 1.8%. The TCR sequence derives from an adult with an advanced solid tumor such as melanoma, head and neck, liver or kidney cancer. Material: CD4+ or CD8+ T cells sorted from blood, obtained in a trial of the OX40 agonist ivuxolimab. The chain employs TRBV5-6 and TRBJ2-7, with 9 bases aligning to TRBD1. CDR3 DNA sequence: TGTGCCAGCAGTTCGTCCCGGACAGGGGTCCGGTACGTC. This sequence encodes CASSSSRTGVRYV.